This T cell receptor beta chain was profiled in a study of blood T cell repertoires in COVID-19. CDR1 is MNHEY and CDR2 is SMNVEV in the germline V gene (reference sequence). The CDR3 has 14 amino acids. Trimming took off 6 bases at V and 5 bases at J, with 14 bases between the two ends. The data were produced by immunoSEQ multiplex PCR, yet TCRdb's version contains in-frame clones alone and is incomplete. The sample has approximately 51,000 clones, around 86% seen once; the top ten hold under 8.5%. The TCR originated in a man between 45 and 60 years old with active COVID-19. Sequenced sample: peripheral blood. This chain joins TRBV27 and TRBJ1-5; TRBD1 might be the D (5 bases). CDR3 DNA: TGTGCCAGCAGCCTGGCGGGGGGGGATCAGCCCCAGCATTTT. It encodes CASSLAGGDQPQHF.